A single sample gave rise to the 21 T cell receptor beta chains below, sequenced in a study of cytomegalovirus exposure and HLA in healthy donors. 13 Jbeta primers and 60 Vbeta primers were used for the PCR. The protocol was immunoSEQ multiplex PCR, while the TCRdb copy is restricted to in-frame clones and leaves out a portion. The sample lists roughly 170,000 clones; around 68% were seen once. The sample was PBMCs. Receptors were obtained from a girl between 10 and 17 years old in good health and CMV-seronegative.

This clone was seen a handful of times. The chain uses TRBV2 and TRBJ2-3; 8 nucleotides agree with TRBD2. The V segment lost 3 bases and the J segment 3 bases; nucleotides outside the gene matches: 8. CDR1 and CDR2 from the germline V gene are SNHLY and FYNNEI. There are 16 residues in the CDR3. CDR3 protein: CASSDGTRGGTDTQYF. The CDR3 DNA reads as TGTGCCAGCAGTGACGGGACTAGGGGTGGAACAGATACGCAGTATTTT.

The chain combines TRBV25-1 with TRBJ2-5; 8 positions agree with TRBD2. Germline V gives CDR1 MGHDK, CDR2 SYGVNS. V trimming: 2 bases; J trimming: 5 bases; junction bases outside the gene matches: 7. This CDR3 is built from 15 residues. The CDR3 DNA sequence: TGTGCCAGCAGTGAAGCGGGGGGCCGGGTGGAGACCCAGTACTTC. This translates into CASSEAGGRVETQYF.

The J gene is TRBJ2-3, the V gene TRBV5-1, with 8 positions matching TRBD1. The CDR3 runs to 15 residues. The germline V gene encodes CDR1 SGHRS and CDR2 YFSETQ. Trimming at V came to 7 bases and at J to 3 bases, leaving 10 bases not matched to a gene. In DNA form, the CDR3 reads TGCGCCAGCCTCTCCAGACAGGGGACAACAGATACGCAGTATTTT. It specifies CASLSRQGTTDTQYF.

This clone showed up just once. The V and J genes are TRBV7-9 and TRBJ2-3; weak D call: TRBD1 (6 bases). The ends were cut back, 3 bases at V and 3 bases at J, with 22 bases in the middle. The CDR3 has 18 residues. The germline V gene has CDR1 SEHNR and CDR2 FQNEAQ (reference sequence). The CDR3 bases are TGTGCCAGCAGCTTTATGACACAGGGTAATTTTAGGACAGATACGCAGTATTTT. This translates into CASSFMTQGNFRTDTQYF.

This clone was seen only a few times. The chain links TRBV7-6 to TRBJ1-2, with TRBD1 identical over 8 bases. The CDR3 consists of 15 residues. With V trimmed by 5 bases and J by 5 bases, 10 bases remained unmatched. The germline gives CDR1 SGHVS, CDR2 FNYEAQ. CDR3 residues: CASSPTGYRGYGYTF. DNA of the CDR3: TGTGCCAGCAGCCCAACTGGGTACAGGGGGTATGGCTACACCTTC.

J is TRBJ2-7 and V is TRBV29-1; D perhaps matches TRBD2 (6 bases). The CDR3 length is 13 residues. Trimming removed 7 bases from V and 4 bases from J, with 17 bases in between. CDR1 and CDR2 (germline): SQVTM, ANQGSEA. The CDR3, as DNA: TGCAGCGGATCTAATTCGGCGGGGTACGAGCAGTACTTC. Its protein is CSGSNSAGYEQYF.

The CDR3 is CASSPVAESSYNEQFF. The CDR3 coding sequence is TGTGCCAGCAGTCCAGTAGCGGAAAGCTCCTACAATGAGCAGTTCTTC. The rearrangement links TRBV5-6 to TRBJ2-1, with D tentatively TRBD2 (6 bases). Germline CDR1 is SGHDT and CDR2 is YYEEEE. This CDR3 has 16 amino acids. Trimming cost V 5 bases and J 0 bases, with 15 bases left between them.

The rearrangement joins TRBV6-1 to TRBJ2-7; D uncertain. Germline values: CDR1 MNHNS, CDR2 SASEGT. V was clipped by 10 bases and J by 0 bases, with 13 bases between them. The CDR3 has 13 residues. The CDR3: CATLGQSSYEQYF. CDR3 sequence (DNA): TGTGCCACCCTCGGTCAAAGCTCCTACGAGCAGTACTTC.

The rearrangement joins TRBV6-1 to TRBJ1-4, with D perhaps matching TRBD1 (5 bases). V gave up 1 base and J gave up 4 bases, with 19 bases separating them. Germline values: CDR1 MNHNS, CDR2 SASEGT. The CDR3 length is 18 residues. As DNA, the CDR3 is TGTGCCAGCAGTGAAGAGGTGGGGGGGACCCATTTTAATGAAAAACTGTTTTTT. Translation: CASSEEVGGTHFNEKLFF.

The CDR3 DNA is TGTGCCAGCAGCTTTCGGGACAGCTCCTACAATGAGCAGTTCTTC. It is translated as CASSFRDSSYNEQFF. The J gene is TRBJ2-1, the V gene TRBV7-6; 7 bases fit TRBD1. The CDR3 is 15 residues long. CDR1 and CDR2 (germline): SGHVS, FNYEAQ. V lost 3 bases and J lost 0; bases outside the gene matches: 2.

The genes are TRBV9 and TRBJ2-1; 9 nucleotides line up with TRBD2. Per germline, CDR1 SGDLS and CDR2 YYNGEE. Trimming at V came to 0 bases and at J to 7 bases, leaving 8 bases not matched to a gene. The CDR3 consists of 16 residues. The CDR3 nucleotides are TGTGCCAGCAGCGTAGCCGCGGGACTAGCTTTGAATGAGCAGTTCTTC. This sequence encodes CASSVAAGLALNEQFF.

The CDR3 sequence is CASTDRGNTIYF. CDR3 in DNA: TGTGCCAGCACCGACAGAGGAAACACCATATATTTT. V is TRBV5-6 and J is TRBJ1-3, with D perhaps matching TRBD1 (5 bases). The V end was cut by 6 bases, the J end by 4 bases, with 8 bases between. The CDR3 totals 12 residues. Per germline, CDR1 SGHDT and CDR2 YYEEEE.

The chain has TRBV6-6 and TRBJ2-1, with 11 bases that match TRBD2. With 5 bases clipped from V and 9 bases from J, the junction kept 12 bases outside the gene matches. Germline V CDR1 and CDR2: MNHNY, SVGAGI (reference sequence). There are 16 residues in the CDR3. The CDR3 sequence is CASSSRLAGTTGEQFF. CDR3 coding DNA: TGTGCCAGCAGTAGCCGACTAGCGGGAACTACGGGTGAGCAGTTCTTC.

The chain combines TRBV7-9 with TRBJ2-5; 7 bases are shared with TRBD1. Per the germline V gene, CDR1 is SEHNR and CDR2 is FQNEAQ (reference sequence). The CDR3 totals 15 residues. The V gene end was trimmed by 1 base and the J gene end by 2 bases; junction bases not matched to a gene: 4. For the CDR3, the DNA is TGTGCCAGCAGCTTAGGGGGGACAGTACAAGAGACCCAGTACTTC. Amino acid sequence: CASSLGGTVQETQYF.

This clone was counted a few times. This chain connects TRBV7-9 to TRBJ1-1; perhaps TRBD1 as D (6 bases). Trimming took 5 bases from V and 3 from J, leaving 19 bases between them. This CDR3 is built from 16 residues. Germline values: CDR1 SEHNR, CDR2 FQNEAQ (reference sequence). The CDR3 DNA sequence: TGTGCCAGCAGCCGCGGCCCCAGGGGATCGGACACTGAAGCTTTCTTT. This codes for CASSRGPRGSDTEAFF.

The chain uses TRBV7-9 and TRBJ1-2, with unresolved D. The V gene lost 0 bases and the J gene lost 3 bases, with 8 bases spanning the gap. CDR1 SEHNR and CDR2 FQNEAQ come from the germline V gene (reference sequence). The CDR3 contains 14 residues. The CDR3 loop reads CASSLAATDYGYTF. CDR3 bases: TGTGCCAGCAGCTTAGCAGCGACGGACTATGGCTACACCTTC. Together with reference TRBV7-9 and TRBJ1-2, the CDR3 gives the full variable domain: DTGVSQNPRHKITKRGQNVTFRCDPISEHNRLYWYRQTLGQGPEFLTYFQNEAQLEKSRLLSDRFSAERPKGSFSTLEIQRTEQGDSAMYLCASSLAATDYGYTFGSGTRLTVV.

This clone was counted a few times. The V gene is TRBV10-3, the J gene TRBJ1-1; TRBD1 is a possible D gene (5 bases). The CDR3 contains 11 residues. Germline V gene sequence: CDR1 ENHRY, CDR2 SYGVKD. The ends were cut back, 6 bases at V and 8 bases at J, with 10 bases in the middle. CDR3 sequence (DNA): TGTGCCATCAGGACAGCCTACGAAGCTTTCTTT. Protein sequence: CAIRTAYEAFF.

The V and J genes are TRBV9 and TRBJ2-1, with a weak D call TRBD2 (6 bases). This CDR3 spans 16 amino acids. Per the germline V gene, CDR1 is SGDLS and CDR2 is YYNGEE. Trimming removed 4 bases from V and 7 bases from J, with 21 bases in between. The CDR3 bases are TGTGCCAGCAGCCCTACGACTAGTTTTGGGTCTAATGAGCAGTTCTTC. It specifies CASSPTTSFGSNEQFF. Complete variable domain (other parts from reference TRBV9 and TRBJ2-1): DSGVTQTPKHLITATGQRVTLRCSPRSGDLSVYWYQQSLDQGLQFLIQYYNGEERAKGNILERFSAQQFPDLHSELNLSSLELGDSALYFCASSPTTSFGSNEQFFGPGTRLTVL.

This clone was counted between two and nine times. The gene calls are TRBV7-9 and TRBJ2-1; 9 nucleotides line up with TRBD2. Germline loops: CDR1 SEHNR, CDR2 FQNEAQ (reference sequence). Trimming cost V 10 bases and J 5 bases; bases outside gene matches: 6. This CDR3 comprises 13 residues. CDR3 DNA: TGTGCCACCGGGACTAGCCGGCACAATGAGCAGTTCTTC. Encoded protein: CATGTSRHNEQFF.

V gene TRBV7-9 combines with J gene TRBJ2-7; D gene uncertain. CDR1 and CDR2 (germline): SEHNR, FQNEAQ (reference sequence). The CDR3 covers 11 residues. V lost 2 bases to trimming and J lost 3 bases, with 2 bases between them. The CDR3 here is CASSLYYEQYF. In DNA form, the CDR3 reads TGTGCCAGCAGCTTATACTACGAGCAGTACTTC.

This rearrangement joins TRBV2 to TRBJ2-2, with a weak D call TRBD1 (5 bases). V was cut by 3 bases and J by 0 bases, with 8 bases left in between. The CDR3 is 15 residues long. CDR1 is SNHLY and CDR2 is FYNNEI in the germline V gene. The CDR3: CASSDQGTNTGELFF. CDR3 nucleotide sequence: TGTGCCAGCAGTGATCAGGGCACGAACACCGGGGAGCTGTTTTTT. Based on the CDR3 plus reference TRBV2 and TRBJ2-2, the full variable domain is EPEVTQTPSHQVTQMGQEVILRCVPISNHLYFYWYRQILGQKVEFLVSFYNNEISEKSEIFDDQFSVERPDGSNFTLKIRSTKLEDSAMYFCASSDQGTNTGELFFGEGSRLTVL.